A single sample is the source of the 31 T cell receptor beta chains below, sequenced in a study of control samples from healthy donors and cancer patients. The assay was immunoSEQ multiplex PCR, and TCRdb's table has in-frame clones only and misses some. The repertoire holds about 61,000 clones, 90% seen once, with over 5% in the top ten. The sequenced sample consisted of PBMCs. These receptor sequences come from a man aged 55-75 years with colorectal cancer.

To note about this clone: A junction end diverges from the germline sequence, so it may reflect a read error. This chain connects TRBV6-1 to TRBJ2-5; weak D call: TRBD2 (6 bases). The CDR3 loop spans 13 amino acids. Per the germline V gene, CDR1 is MNHNS and CDR2 is SASEGT. The CDR3 loop reads CASSDHPGGTNNF. The CDR3 DNA is TGTGCCAGCAGTGACCATCCCGGCGGGACGAATAACTTC.

This chain uses TRBV11-2 with TRBJ2-3; 9 nucleotides align to TRBD1. The ends lost 5 bases at V and 7 bases at J; junction bases unmatched: 13. The CDR3 loop spans 16 amino acids. The germline V gene has CDR1 SGHAT and CDR2 FQNNGV. The CDR3 sequence: CASSAGQGAWGNTQYF. CDR3 coding DNA: TGTGCCAGCAGCGCGGGACAGGGCGCCTGGGGAAATACGCAGTATTTT.

The chain uses TRBV2 and TRBJ2-1; D might be TRBD1 (6 bases). The CDR3 spans 10 residues. V lost 8 bases and J 8 bases, leaving 7 bases between the germline ends. CDR1 and CDR2 (germline): SNHLY, FYNNEI. CDR3 sequence reads: CASGTYEQFF. CDR3 bases: TGTGCCAGCGGGACATATGAGCAGTTCTTC.

In this sample, this clone turned up a few times. CDR3 in DNA: TGCGCCAGCAGCCAACTGACAGGGGTAACTATTGGTGGCTACACCTTC. This codes for CASSQLTGVTIGGYTF. The chain employs TRBV4-1 and TRBJ1-2; 8 nucleotides agree with TRBD1. Trimming took 2 bases from V and 7 from J; bases not matched to a gene: 12. In germline, CDR1 is MGHRA, CDR2 YSYEKL. The CDR3 contains 16 residues.

The chain joins TRBV4-3 to TRBJ1-1; a weak D match, TRBD1 (5 bases). Germline values: CDR1 LGHNA, CDR2 YSLEER. This CDR3 has 15 amino acids. Trimming took 0 bases from V and 5 from J, leaving 13 bases between them. This CDR3 is CASSQDRQGGTEAFF. The CDR3 coding sequence is TGCGCCAGCAGCCAAGATCGGCAGGGTGGGACTGAAGCTTTCTTT.

In DNA form, the CDR3 reads TGTGCCAGCAGCCAAGAGGCAGGGGCGGGCACTGAAGCTTTCTTT. Translation: CASSQEAGAGTEAFF. The V call is TRBV14, the J call TRBJ1-1, with D perhaps TRBD1 (6 bases). V shed 0 bases and J shed 4 bases, with 12 bases lying between them. Germline V gene sequence: CDR1 SGHDN, CDR2 FVKESK. This CDR3 has 15 amino acids.

V usage is TRBV12-3 or TRBV12-4 and J usage is TRBJ2-7; TRBD2 matches 10 bases. The CDR3 sequence is 13 residues long. Unmatched junction bases numbered 2, after V lost 6 bases and J lost 3 bases. The CDR3 DNA reads TGTGCCAGCAGGTCTAGCGGGGGCTACGAGCAGTACTTC. It translates to CASRSSGGYEQYF.

The chain is built from TRBV7-3 and TRBJ2-7; no firm D call. CDR1 SGHTA and CDR2 FQGTGA come from the germline V gene. Between the trimmed V and J ends, which lost 3 bases and 4 bases, there was a span of 10 bases. This CDR3 is 13 amino acids long. CDR3 sequence (DNA): TGTGCCAGCAGCTTGCATGACAAGTACGAGCAGTACTTC. Protein sequence: CASSLHDKYEQYF.

The CDR3 sequence is CASSLQGRYTGELFF. CDR3 coding DNA: TGTGCCAGCAGCTTACAGGGGAGGTACACCGGGGAGCTGTTTTTT. The chain couples TRBV11-2 to TRBJ2-2, with D possibly called TRBD1 or TRBD2 (6 bases each). Germline V gene lookup returns CDR1 SGHAT and CDR2 FQNNGV. V shed 2 bases and J shed 3 bases, with 10 bases lying between them. The CDR3 is 15 residues long.

The chain employs TRBV5-1 and TRBJ2-7; 15 nucleotides match TRBD2. CDR1 is SGHRS, CDR2 YFSETQ, per germline. The CDR3 loop spans 22 amino acids. Trimming removed 4 bases from V and 2 bases from J; junction bases left unmatched: 22. CDR3 residues: CASSDGTGVAGLAGGPAYEQYF. CDR3 in DNA: TGCGCCAGCAGCGACGGGACAGGGGTCGCGGGACTAGCGGGGGGTCCTGCCTACGAGCAGTACTTC.

V is TRBV30 and J is TRBJ2-7, with 8 nucleotides matching TRBD1. The CDR3 sequence is 14 residues long. J lost 6 bases, V lost 5 bases, and 12 bases had no gene match. Germline V gives CDR1 GTSNPN, CDR2 SVGIG (reference sequence). CDR3 DNA sequence: TGTGCCTGGCGCAGACAGGGGAGGTTGGGCGAGCAGTACTTC. Amino acids: CAWRRQGRLGEQYF. Full variable domain (rest looked up from reference TRBV30 and TRBJ2-7): SQTIHQWPATLVQPVGSPLSLECTVEGTSNPNLYWYRQAAGRGLQLLFYSVGIGQISSEVPQNLSASRPQDRQFILSSKKLLLSDSGFYLCAWRRQGRLGEQYFGPGTRLTVT.

The chain recombines TRBV5-6 with TRBJ2-6; D gene ambiguous. There are 17 residues in the CDR3. V was pared by 3 bases and J by 4 bases, with 17 bases between. In germline, CDR1 is SGHDT, CDR2 YYEEEE. The chain's CDR3 is CASSSQPGQRGANVLTF. CDR3 DNA sequence: TGTGCCAGCAGCTCCCAACCGGGCCAACGGGGGGCCAACGTCCTGACTTTC.

V gene TRBV7-3 combines with J gene TRBJ2-5, with D perhaps matching TRBD1 (5 bases). Germline CDR1 and CDR2: SGHTA and FQGTGA. The CDR3 has 13 amino acids. The germline V and J ends were trimmed by 2 bases and 5 bases, with 9 bases remaining between them. The CDR3 here is CASSLGASETQYF. The DNA of the CDR3 is TGTGCCAGCAGCTTAGGGGCCTCCGAGACCCAGTACTTC.

This clone was observed a single time. The J gene is TRBJ2-7, the V gene TRBV10-3, with no clear D. V lost 3 bases, J lost 4 bases, and 7 bases lay in between. Germline-derived CDR1 and CDR2 are ENHRY and SYGVKD. The CDR3 totals 12 residues. The CDR3 DNA reads TGTGCCATCAGTGAACGAGTATACGAGCAGTACTTC. Translated, it gives CAISERVYEQYF.

This chain joins TRBV2 and TRBJ1-5, with D possibly TRBD1 on 5 matching bases. Trimming stripped 3 bases from V and 8 bases from J, with 14 bases between. CDR1 is SNHLY, CDR2 FYNNEI, per germline. The CDR3 sequence is 14 residues long. CDR3 nucleotide sequence: TGTGCCAGCAGTGATAGCACGGTCAGGGAGCCCCAGCATTTT. This gives the protein CASSDSTVREPQHF.

This clone was observed a handful of times. The J gene is TRBJ1-3, the V gene TRBV14, with D possibly being TRBD1 (6 bases). Germline V gene sequence: CDR1 SGHDN, CDR2 FVKESK. This CDR3 region has 14 residues. V lost 1 base and J 5 bases, leaving 9 bases between the germline ends. The CDR3, as DNA: TGTGCCAGCAGCCAAGCCGGGGGCAGAAACACCATATATTTT. Translated: CASSQAGGRNTIYF.

The rearrangement uses TRBV7-6 and TRBJ1-3; 9 bases agree with TRBD1. This CDR3 has 15 residues. V lost 5 bases, J lost 2 bases, and 4 bases stayed unmatched. Germline V gives CDR1 SGHVS, CDR2 FNYEAQ. The CDR3 DNA is TGTGCCAGCAGCCTGACAGGGGGTACTGGAAACACCATATATTTT. Translated: CASSLTGGTGNTIYF.

The chain carries TRBV5-4 and TRBJ2-1, with 9 positions matching TRBD2. This CDR3 spans 15 amino acids. From germline, CDR1 is SGHNT and CDR2 YYREEE (reference sequence). With 1 base clipped from V and 6 bases from J, the junction kept 5 bases outside the gene matches. CDR3 bases: TGTGCCAGCAGCTTGAAGGTAGCGGGGGTCAATGAGCAGTTCTTC. Translating gives CASSLKVAGVNEQFF.

This clone was picked up one time. V and J are TRBV7-3 and TRBJ2-2; D could derive from TRBD1 or TRBD2 (5 bases each). Germline values: CDR1 SGHTA, CDR2 FQGTGA. The V and J ends lost 8 bases and 3 bases respectively, with 16 bases between them. The CDR3 covers 15 residues. The CDR3 is CASGRGVDYTGELFF. CDR3 in DNA: TGTGCCAGCGGCAGAGGGGTCGATTACACCGGGGAGCTGTTTTTT.

The chain links TRBV16 to TRBJ1-3; D remains unclear. Germline CDR1 is KGHSY and CDR2 is FQNENV. CDR3 size: 14 residues. Trimming pared 4 bases from V and 0 bases from J, leaving 7 bases between. Here the CDR3 DNA reads TGTGCCAGCAGCCCACACGTCTCTGGAAACACCATATATTTT. Amino acids: CASSPHVSGNTIYF.

This chain links TRBV11-3 with TRBJ2-7, with TRBD2 matching over 7 bases. Germline V CDR1 and CDR2: SGHNT, YENEEA. Germline trimming cut 5 bases from V and 2 bases from J; bases unmatched to any gene: 15. The CDR3 extends over 17 amino acids. In DNA form, the CDR3 reads TGTGCCAGCAGCGGCCGAACAACGGTCGGGAGGCCCTACGAGCAGTACTTC. Its translation is CASSGRTTVGRPYEQYF.

The chain is built from TRBV5-1 and TRBJ1-2; 9 bases are shared with TRBD1. The CDR3 sequence is 16 residues long. V gave up 4 bases and J gave up 1 base; unmatched junction bases: 8. In germline, CDR1 is SGHRS, CDR2 YFSETQ. The chain's CDR3 is CASSPRTGDSNYGYTF. The DNA for the CDR3 is TGCGCCAGCAGCCCCCGGACAGGGGATAGTAACTATGGCTACACCTTC.

V usage is TRBV10-1 and J usage is TRBJ1-5; tentative D call: TRBD1 (6 bases). Germline values: CDR1 WNHNN, CDR2 SYGVQD (reference sequence). Trimming took off 0 bases at V and 2 bases at J, with 11 bases between the two ends. This CDR3 comprises 16 residues. CDR3 in DNA: TGCGCCAGCAGTGAGTCCCCTCGACAGGGCAATCAGCCCCAGCATTTT. Encoded protein: CASSESPRQGNQPQHF.

The chain couples TRBV5-4 to TRBJ2-2; 8 nucleotides align to TRBD1. Germline CDR1 reads SGHNT; CDR2 reads YYREEE (reference sequence). The CDR3 spans 16 residues. The junction had 6 bases not matched to a gene; V was cut back by 0 bases and J by 5 bases. The CDR3 is CASSLAGGRRTGELFF. CDR3 sequence (DNA): TGTGCCAGCAGCTTGGCAGGGGGCCGGCGAACCGGGGAGCTGTTTTTT.

The chain combines TRBV28 with TRBJ2-5; 8 positions match TRBD2. The CDR3 is 14 amino acids. Germline loops: CDR1 MDHEN, CDR2 SYDVKM. Trimming at V came to 5 bases and at J to 4 bases, leaving 6 bases not matched to a gene. CDR3 sequence reads: CASSPGGGGETQYF. The CDR3 DNA is TGTGCCAGCAGTCCCGGGGGGGGAGGAGAGACCCAGTACTTC. Drawing the rest from reference TRBV28 and TRBJ2-5, the complete variable domain is DVKVTQSSRYLVKRTGEKVFLECVQDMDHENMFWYRQDPGLGLRLIYFSYDVKMKEKGDIPEGYSVSREKKERFSLILESASTNQTSMYLCASSPGGGGETQYFGPGTRLLVL.

The chain links TRBV7-9 to TRBJ2-3; D may be TRBD1 or TRBD2 (5 bases each). V lost 5 bases and J lost 6, with 18 bases in between. This CDR3 is 15 amino acids long. Germline V gene sequence: CDR1 SEHNR, CDR2 FQNEAQ (reference sequence). In DNA form, the CDR3 reads TGTGCCAGCAGCACCGGGACGAGAGAGTGGGATACGCAGTATTTT. Its translation: CASSTGTREWDTQYF. Full variable domain (remainder filled in from reference TRBV7-9 and TRBJ2-3): DTGVSQNPRHKITKRGQNVTFRCDPISEHNRLYWYRQTLGQGPEFLTYFQNEAQLEKSRLLSDRFSAERPKGSFSTLEIQRTEQGDSAMYLCASSTGTREWDTQYFGPGTRLTVL.

V is TRBV9 and J is TRBJ1-4, with D unresolved. CDR3 length: 15 residues. V lost 3 bases and J 3 bases, leaving 12 bases between the germline ends. Germline CDR1 and CDR2: SGDLS and YYNGEE. CDR3 region: CASSAETLSNEKLFF. The CDR3, as DNA: TGTGCCAGCAGCGCCGAGACATTATCTAATGAAAAACTGTTTTTT.

This rearrangement joins TRBV11-3 to TRBJ1-1; D uncertain. The CDR3 is 13 amino acids. CDR1 is SGHNT, CDR2 YENEEA, per germline. CDR3 bases: TGTGCGCTGAGTCCCCCGGTGAACACTGAAGCTTTCTTT. Protein product: CALSPPVNTEAFF.

The CDR3 loop is CASSHPGGSYNSPLHF. The CDR3 bases are TGTGCCAGCAGCCACCCCGGGGGCAGCTATAATTCACCCCTCCACTTT. The chain employs TRBV3-1 (or the pseudogene TRBV3-2) and TRBJ1-6, with D possibly TRBD1 on 6 matching bases. Trimming pared 3 bases from V and 3 bases from J, leaving 12 bases between. Per the germline V gene, CDR1 is LGHDT and CDR2 is YNNKEL (reference sequence). The CDR3 loop spans 16 amino acids.

The CDR3 nucleotides are TGTGCCAGCAGTTACCACGGGACAGCGGCAATTGAGCAGTTCTTC. It encodes CASSYHGTAAIEQFF. The rearrangement uses TRBV6-2 or TRBV6-3 and TRBJ2-1, with TRBD1 matching over 7 bases. The V gene end was trimmed by 2 bases and the J gene end by 9 bases; junction bases not matched to a gene: 10. The CDR3 contains 15 residues. Per the germline V gene, CDR1 is MNHEY and CDR2 is SVGEGT.

This chain links TRBV19 with TRBJ2-5; D might be TRBD2 (7 bases). The germline gives CDR1 LNHDA, CDR2 SQIVND (reference sequence). V lost 4 bases, J lost 7 bases, and 19 bases lay in between. CDR3 size: 15 residues. Written as DNA, the CDR3 is TGTGCCAGTAGTACAGGCACTGCAAGGGGGGGGACCCAGTACTTC. Amino acids: CASSTGTARGGTQYF.